The clone carrying this T cell receptor beta chain was counted a single time. This CDR3 is built from 15 residues. The V gene's germline CDR1 is ENHRY and CDR2 SYGVKD. V was cut by 0 bases and J by 9 bases, with 17 bases left in between. These data are taken from a study of cytomegalovirus exposure and HLA in healthy donors. The PCR ran on 60 Vbeta and 13 Jbeta primers. This table comes from immunoSEQ multiplex PCR, and its TCRdb copy is limited to in-frame clones, with some not included. The table records some 120,000 clones, 74% of them present only once. The rearrangement links TRBV10-3 to TRBJ1-2; tentative D call: TRBD1 (5 bases). The source of this sequence is a woman in her 50s in good health and CMV-seropositive. Source material: PBMCs. CDR3 loop: CAISESYGRERSYTF. Here the CDR3 DNA reads TGTGCCATCAGTGAGTCCTATGGCAGGGAAAGGAGCTACACCTTC.